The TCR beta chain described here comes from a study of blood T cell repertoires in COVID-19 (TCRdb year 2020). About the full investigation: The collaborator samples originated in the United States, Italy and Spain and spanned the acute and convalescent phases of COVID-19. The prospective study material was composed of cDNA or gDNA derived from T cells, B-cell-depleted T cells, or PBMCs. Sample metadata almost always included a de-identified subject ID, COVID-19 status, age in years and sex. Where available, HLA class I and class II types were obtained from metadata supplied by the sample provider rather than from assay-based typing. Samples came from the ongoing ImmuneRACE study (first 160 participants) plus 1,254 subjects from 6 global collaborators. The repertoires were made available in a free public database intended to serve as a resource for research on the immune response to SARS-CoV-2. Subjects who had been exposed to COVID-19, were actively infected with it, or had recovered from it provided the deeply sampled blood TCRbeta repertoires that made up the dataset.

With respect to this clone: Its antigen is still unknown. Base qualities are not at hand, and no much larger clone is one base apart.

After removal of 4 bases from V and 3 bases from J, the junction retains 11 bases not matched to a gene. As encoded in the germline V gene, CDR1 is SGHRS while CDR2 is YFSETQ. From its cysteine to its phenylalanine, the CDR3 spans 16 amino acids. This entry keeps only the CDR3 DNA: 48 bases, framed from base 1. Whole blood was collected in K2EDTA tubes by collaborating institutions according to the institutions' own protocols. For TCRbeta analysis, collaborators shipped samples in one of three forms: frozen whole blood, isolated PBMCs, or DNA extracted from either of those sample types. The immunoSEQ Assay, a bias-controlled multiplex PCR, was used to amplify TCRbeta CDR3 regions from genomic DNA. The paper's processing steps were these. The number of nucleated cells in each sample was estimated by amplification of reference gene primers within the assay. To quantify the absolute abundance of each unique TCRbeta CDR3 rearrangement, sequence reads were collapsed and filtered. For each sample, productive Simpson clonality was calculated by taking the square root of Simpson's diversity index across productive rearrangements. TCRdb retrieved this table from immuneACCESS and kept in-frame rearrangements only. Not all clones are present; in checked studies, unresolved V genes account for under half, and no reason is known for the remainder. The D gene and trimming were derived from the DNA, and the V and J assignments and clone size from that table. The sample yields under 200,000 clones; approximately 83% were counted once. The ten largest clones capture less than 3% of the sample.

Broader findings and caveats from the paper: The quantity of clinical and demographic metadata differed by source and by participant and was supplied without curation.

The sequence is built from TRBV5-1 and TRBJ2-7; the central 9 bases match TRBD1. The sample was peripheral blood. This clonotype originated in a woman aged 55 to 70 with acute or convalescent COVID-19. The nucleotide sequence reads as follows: TGCGCCAGCAGCCTTGAAGGACAGGGGCGCCTCTACGAGCAGTACTTC. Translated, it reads CASSLEGQGRLYEQYF.